Below, 12 T cell receptor beta chains from the same sample are listed, as sequenced in a study of blood T cell repertoires in COVID-19. The table came from immunoSEQ multiplex PCR; TCRdb's copy has only in-frame clones and leaves some out. This sample has roughly 360,000 clones, with around 87% found just once. The specimen was PBMCs or T cells enriched from blood (not recorded which). The receptors stem from a man aged 30 to 45 who had recovered from COVID-19.

The chain couples TRBV29-1 to TRBJ1-5, with D maybe TRBD1 (5 bases). The germline gives CDR1 SQVTM, CDR2 ANQGSEA. The CDR3 contains 13 residues. Trimming took off 4 bases at V and 4 bases at J, with 11 bases between the two ends. CDR3 in DNA: TGCAGCGTTGGGAACGGGGGGAATCAGCCCCAGCATTTT. It specifies CSVGNGGNQPQHF.

The V call is TRBV15, the J call TRBJ1-1; 9 bases align to TRBD1. The germline CDR1 and CDR2 sequences are LNHNV and YYDKDF (reference sequence). The length of the CDR3 is 18 residues. Trimming at V came to 0 bases and at J to 5 bases, leaving 13 bases not matched to a gene. The CDR3: CATSRDSAYRGLRTEAFF. CDR3 nucleotide sequence: TGTGCCACCAGCAGAGATTCAGCGTACAGGGGGCTGAGGACTGAAGCTTTCTTT.

This rearrangement joins TRBV11-2 to TRBJ1-1; perhaps TRBD1 as D (5 bases). CDR1 and CDR2 (germline): SGHAT, FQNNGV. The CDR3 is 14 amino acids. V was trimmed by 4 bases and J by 6 bases, leaving 15 bases between them. CDR3 nucleotides: TGTGCCAGCAGCTCGGCGGGCGGGACCGCTGAAGCTTTCTTT. This encodes CASSSAGGTAEAFF. Based on the CDR3 plus reference TRBV11-2 and TRBJ1-1, the full variable domain is EAGVAQSPRYKIIEKRQSVAFWCNPISGHATLYWYQQILGQGPKLLIQFQNNGVVDDSQLPKDRFSAERLKGVDSTLKIQPAKLEDSAVYLCASSSAGGTAEAFFGQGTRLTVV.

This clone was found a few times. The chain couples TRBV5-4 to TRBJ1-2, with TRBD1 matching over 8 bases. V lost 4 bases to trimming and J lost 6 bases; unmatched junction nucleotides: 17. The CDR3 runs 17 residues. Germline V gene data show CDR1 as SGHNT and CDR2 as YYREEE (reference sequence). CDR3 region: CASSRGPGGFVNDGYTF. The CDR3, as DNA: TGTGCCAGCAGCCGAGGGCCAGGGGGCTTCGTCAACGATGGCTACACCTTC.

This clone was counted only a few times. The chain employs TRBV3-1 (or the pseudogene TRBV3-2) and TRBJ1-1; the D gene is possibly TRBD1 (5 bases). V lost 6 bases to trimming and J lost 4 bases, with 12 bases between them. This CDR3 spans 13 amino acids. Germline V gives CDR1 LGHDT, CDR2 YNNKEL (reference sequence). The chain's CDR3 is CASRPGGGTEAFF. The CDR3 region has the DNA TGTGCCAGCAGGCCCGGGGGGGGCACTGAAGCTTTCTTT.

The chain is built from TRBV5-1 and TRBJ1-1; D might be TRBD1 (6 bases). Looked up from germline, CDR1 is SGHRS and CDR2 is YFSETQ. Trimming took 0 bases from V and 5 from J, leaving 14 bases between them. There are 15 residues in the CDR3. This chain's CDR3 is CASSLEPGARTEAFF. Written as DNA, the CDR3 is TGCGCCAGCAGCTTGGAACCAGGGGCGCGAACTGAAGCTTTCTTT.

The J gene is TRBJ1-4, the V gene TRBV28, with 9 bases that match TRBD1. The length of the CDR3 is 16 residues. Trimming at V came to 1 base and at J to 8 bases, leaving 8 bases not matched to a gene. CDR1 and CDR2 from the germline V gene are MDHEN and SYDVKM. The CDR3: CASSLSRTGVREKLFF. CDR3 in DNA: TGTGCCAGCAGTTTATCCCGGACAGGGGTTCGCGAAAAACTGTTTTTT.

V is TRBV3-1 (or the pseudogene TRBV3-2) and J is TRBJ1-5; 7 nucleotides align to TRBD1. J was trimmed by 0 bases and V by 1 base; bases with no gene match: 0. Per germline, CDR1 LGHDT and CDR2 YNNKEL (reference sequence). The CDR3 contains 15 residues. CDR3 amino acids: CASSQGTGSNQPQHF. The CDR3 DNA is TGTGCCAGCAGCCAAGGGACAGGTAGCAATCAGCCCCAGCATTTT.

This chain connects TRBV9 to TRBJ2-6; TRBD2 agrees at 9 bases. The CDR3 is 17 residues long. After removal of 1 base from V and 4 bases from J, the junction contained 6 bases not matched to a gene. CDR1 and CDR2 from the germline V gene are SGDLS and YYNGEE. The chain's CDR3 is CASSVTGLASGANVLTF. The CDR3 DNA is TGTGCCAGCAGCGTAACAGGACTAGCGTCCGGGGCCAACGTCCTGACTTTC. Complete variable domain (other parts from reference TRBV9 and TRBJ2-6): DSGVTQTPKHLITATGQRVTLRCSPRSGDLSVYWYQQSLDQGLQFLIQYYNGEERAKGNILERFSAQQFPDLHSELNLSSLELGDSALYFCASSVTGLASGANVLTFGAGSRLTVL.

V gene TRBV20-1 combines with J gene TRBJ2-2; 10 positions match TRBD2. V lost 3 bases and J lost 6; bases outside the gene matches: 10. CDR1 and CDR2 (germline): DFQATT, SNEGSKA (reference sequence). This CDR3 is 16 amino acids long. CDR3 sequence reads: CSASGRLAGVAGELFF. The DNA for the CDR3 is TGCAGTGCTAGTGGGCGCCTAGCGGGGGTGGCCGGGGAGCTGTTTTTT.

The chain carries TRBV19 and TRBJ1-3; 10 bases align to TRBD1. The trim removed 9 bases at V and 4 bases at J, leaving 18 bases unmatched. The length of the CDR3 is 18 residues. The germline CDR1 and CDR2 sequences are LNHDA and SQIVND (reference sequence). CDR3 region: CASTKQTGGRSAGNTIYF. The CDR3 nucleotides are TGTGCCAGCACCAAACAGACAGGGGGCCGGTCGGCGGGAAACACCATATATTTT. The full variable domain, its missing parts supplied by reference TRBV19 and TRBJ1-3, is DGGITQSPKYLFRKEGQNVTLSCEQNLNHDAMYWYRQDPGQGLRLIYYSQIVNDFQKGDIAEGYSVSREKKESFPLTVTSAQKNPTAFYLCASTKQTGGRSAGNTIYFGEGSWLTVV.

The rearrangement uses TRBV18 and TRBJ2-7, with a tentative D call TRBD1 (6 bases). The CDR3 length is 13 residues. Germline V gene lookup returns CDR1 KGHSH and CDR2 LQKENI. Trimming pared 5 bases from V and 0 bases from J, leaving 8 bases between. CDR3 sequence reads: CASSADSSYEQYF. The CDR3 nucleotides are TGTGCCAGCTCAGCGGACAGCTCCTACGAGCAGTACTTC.